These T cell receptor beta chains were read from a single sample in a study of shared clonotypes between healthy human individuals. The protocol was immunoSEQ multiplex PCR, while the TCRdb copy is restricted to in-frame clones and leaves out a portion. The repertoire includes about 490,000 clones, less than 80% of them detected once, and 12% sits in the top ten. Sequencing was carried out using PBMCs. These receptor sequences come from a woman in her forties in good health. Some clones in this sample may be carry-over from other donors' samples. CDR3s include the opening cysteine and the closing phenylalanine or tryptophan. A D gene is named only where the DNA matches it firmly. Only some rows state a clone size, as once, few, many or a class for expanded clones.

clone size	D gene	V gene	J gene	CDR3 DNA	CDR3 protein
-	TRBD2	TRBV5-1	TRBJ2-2	TGCGCCAGCAGCCTGACCGGGACTACTCCCGGGGTGCTGTTTTTT	CASSLTGTTPGVLFF
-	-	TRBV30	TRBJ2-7	TGTGCCTGGAGAGCCACCGGTAGCGCGGGCGAGCAGTACTTC	CAWRATGSAGEQYF
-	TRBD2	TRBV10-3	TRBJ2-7	TGTGCCACACCGGGACTAGCGGAGACCGGTAGGTACGAGCAGTACTTC	CATPGLAETGRYEQYF
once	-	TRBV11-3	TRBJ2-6	TGTGCCAGCAGCGCAACAGGGTCTGGGGCCAACGTCCTGACTTTC	CASSATGSGANVLTF
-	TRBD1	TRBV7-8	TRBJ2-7	TGTGCCAGCAGCGAAGCCGGGACAGGAGCCTACGAGCAGTACTTC	CASSEAGTGAYEQYF
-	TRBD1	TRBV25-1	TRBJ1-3	TGTGCCAGCAGTGAATCAGGACAGGAGTCCTCTGCCATATATTTT	CASSESGQESSAIYF
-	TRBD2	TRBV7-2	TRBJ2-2	TGTGCCAGCACCCAGGGGACTAGCGGGCCCCGGGCCGGGGAGCTGTTTTTT	CASTQGTSGPRAGELFF
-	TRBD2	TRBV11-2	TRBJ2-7	TGTGCCAGCAGCTCCAGAGCGGGAGGGCCCCACGAGCAGTACTTC	CASSSRAGGPHEQYF
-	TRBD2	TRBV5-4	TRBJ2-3	TGTGCCAGCAGCTTTTGGGGGGGTTCTCCAGATACGCAGTATTTT	CASSFWGGSPDTQYF
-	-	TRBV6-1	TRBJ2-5	TGTGCCAGCAACGGGCCGGGAGAGACCCAGTACTTC	CASNGPGETQYF
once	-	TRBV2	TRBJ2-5	TGTGCCAGCACTAAGCAAGAGACCCAGTACTTC	CASTKQETQYF
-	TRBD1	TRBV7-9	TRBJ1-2	TGTGCCAGCAGCCTGACAGGGGCCTATGGCTACACCTTC	CASSLTGAYGYTF
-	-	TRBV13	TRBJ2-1	TGTGCCAGCAGAACCAGGGCTGGATCTGGCTCCTACAATGAGCAGTTCTTC	CASRTRAGSGSYNEQFF
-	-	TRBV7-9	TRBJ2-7	TGTGCCAGCAGCGCTGGGTTGTCCTACGAGCAGTACTTC	CASSAGLSYEQYF
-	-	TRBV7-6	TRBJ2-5	TGTGCCAGCAACAAGGGGGGGGCTAGCGGTACAGAGACCCAGTACTTC	CASNKGGASGTETQYF
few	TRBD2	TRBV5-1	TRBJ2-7	TGCGCCAGCAGCTTGACTAGCGTCGAGCAGTACTTC	CASSLTSVEQYF
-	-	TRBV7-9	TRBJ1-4	TGTGCCAGCCGCCGCGCGGCTAATGAAAAACTGTTTTTT	CASRRAANEKLFF
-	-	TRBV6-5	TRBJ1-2	TGTGCCAGCAGTTACTCGGACCAGGGTTATGGCTACACCTTC	CASSYSDQGYGYTF
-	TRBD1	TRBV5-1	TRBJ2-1	TGCGCCAGCAGCTTGACTGGACAGGGGGTGAGGAATGAGCAGTTCTTC	CASSLTGQGVRNEQFF
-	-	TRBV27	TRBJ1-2	TGTGCCAGCAGTTTTAGTGGGGGCCGAGGGGGCTACACCTTC	CASSFSGGRGGYTF
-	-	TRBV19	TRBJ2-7	TGTGCCACCCGTCCTCGCCAGGACACGAGAACCTACGAGCAGTACTTC	CATRPRQDTRTYEQYF
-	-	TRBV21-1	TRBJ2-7	TGTGCCAGCAGCATATCTAGCGGGAACTCCTACGAGCAGTACTTC	CASSISSGNSYEQYF
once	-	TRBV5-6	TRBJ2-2	TGTGCCAGCAGCTTGGTTTTAGCGCTGAACACCGGGGAGCTGTTTTTT	CASSLVLALNTGELFF
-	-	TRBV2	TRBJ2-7	TGTGCCAGCAATGGGAGAAATTACGAGCAGTACTTC	CASNGRNYEQYF
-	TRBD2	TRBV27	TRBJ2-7	TGTGCCAGCAGTTTCGGACTAGATTTGGACGAGCAGTACTTC	CASSFGLDLDEQYF
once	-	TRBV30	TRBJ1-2	TGTGCCTGGAGTTTACAGGGCTATGGCTACACCTTC	CAWSLQGYGYTF
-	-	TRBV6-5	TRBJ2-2	TGTGCCAGCAGTTACAGGGGAGTAAACACCGGGGAGCTGTTTTTT	CASSYRGVNTGELFF
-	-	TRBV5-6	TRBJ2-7	TGTGCCAGCAGCTTGGGGCAGGGAGGCGAGCAGTACTTC	CASSLGQGGEQYF
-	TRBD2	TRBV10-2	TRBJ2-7	TGCGCCAGCAGTGAGCCCCCTTTAGTTGAGGGACTAGCGAGCTCCTACGAGCAGTACTTC	CASSEPPLVEGLASSYEQYF
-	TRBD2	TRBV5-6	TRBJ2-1	TGTGCCAGCAGTAAGGGACTAGCGGGATACAATGAGCAGTTCTTC	CASSKGLAGYNEQFF
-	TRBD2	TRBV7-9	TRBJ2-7	TGTGCCAGCAGCCCAGGACTAGCGGGAGAAGACGAGCAGTACTTC	CASSPGLAGEDEQYF
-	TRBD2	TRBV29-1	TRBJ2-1	TGCAGCGTTGAGGGGGAGGGCGCCTACAATGAGCAGTTCTTC	CSVEGEGAYNEQFF
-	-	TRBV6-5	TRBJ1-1	TGTGCCAGCAGTCTAATTGGGGGCACTGAAGCTTTCTTT	CASSLIGGTEAFF
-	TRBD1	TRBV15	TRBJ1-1	TGTGCCACCAGCAGAGGAGGGACAGGGAGGACTGAAGCTTTCTTT	CATSRGGTGRTEAFF
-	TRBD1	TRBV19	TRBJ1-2	TGTGCCAGTAGCGACAGGGGATCTAACTATGGCTACACCTTC	CASSDRGSNYGYTF
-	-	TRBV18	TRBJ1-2	TGTGCCAGCTCACCACCGGTGGGGAGCTACACCTTC	CASSPPVGSYTF
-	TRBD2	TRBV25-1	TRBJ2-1	TGTGCCAGCAGTGATACAGGGACTAGCGGTCTCTACAATGAGCAGTTCTTC	CASSDTGTSGLYNEQFF
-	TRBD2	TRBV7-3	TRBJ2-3	TGTGCCAGCAGCGCAGGGACTAGCGGTCCCACAGATACGCAGTATTTT	CASSAGTSGPTDTQYF
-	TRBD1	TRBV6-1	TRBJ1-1	TGTGCCAGCCGGGACAGGGGGAACACTGAAGCTTTCTTT	CASRDRGNTEAFF
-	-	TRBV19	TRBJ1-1	TGTGCCAGTAGTATAGGGGGTGCTGAAGCTTTCTTT	CASSIGGAEAFF
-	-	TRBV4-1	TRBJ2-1	TGCGCCAGCAGCCAAGACCTAGTCAATGAGCAGTTCTTC	CASSQDLVNEQFF
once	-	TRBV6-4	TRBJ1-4	TGTGCCAGCAGTGACGGTCCCCGCAGCGGGGGAAAGGAGAAAAGTGAGGAAAAACTGTTTTTT	CASSDGPRSGGKEKSEEKLFF
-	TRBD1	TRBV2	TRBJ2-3	TGTGCCAGCAGCAAACAGGGGACGACGAATGGAGATACGCAGTATTTT	CASSKQGTTNGDTQYF
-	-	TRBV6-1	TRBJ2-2	TGTGCCAGCTCTCAGGGGCGGCACGGGGAGCTGTTTTTT	CASSQGRHGELFF
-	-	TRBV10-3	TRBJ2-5	TGTGCCATCAGTAACTCCGGGACACAAGAGACCCAGTACTTC	CAISNSGTQETQYF
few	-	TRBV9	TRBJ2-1	TGTGCCAGCAGCGTTAGTCACAATGAGCAGTTCTTC	CASSVSHNEQFF
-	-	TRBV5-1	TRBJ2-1	TGCGCCAGCAGCAGGGGCGTACGGTACAATGAGCAGTTCTTC	CASSRGVRYNEQFF
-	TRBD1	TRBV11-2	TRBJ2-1	TGTGCCAGCAGCTTAGTTACAGGGGGCATTTGGAATGAGCAGTTCTTC	CASSLVTGGIWNEQFF
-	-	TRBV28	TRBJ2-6	TGTGCCAGCAGTTTAGGGGGGACCAAATCCTCTGGGGCCAACGTCCTGACTTTC	CASSLGGTKSSGANVLTF